Listed here are 5 T cell receptor beta chains from one sample, sequenced in a study of T-cell reconstitution after alpha-beta-depleted transplantation in children. A library of TCRbeta sequences, prepared with unique molecular identifiers, was generated. TCRdb independently ran MiXCR on the PCR reads; one entry per CDR3 protein. The sample records 350,000 to 500,000 distinct CDR3 sequences, 43% being singletons. The source material was PBMCs, sampled before TCRalphabeta/CD19-depleted stem cell transplant. The receptors shown here come from a girl aged 2 to 10 with aplastic anemia, due to receive a stem cell transplant.

The J gene is TRBJ2-3, the V gene TRBV10-3; D is undetermined. CDR3 size: 14 residues. V was clipped by 4 bases and J by 6 bases, with 14 bases between them. In germline, CDR1 is ENHRY, CDR2 SYGVKD. CDR3 DNA sequence: TGTGCCATCAGTGGAGGTAACCTAAGGGATACGCAGTATTTT. Encoded protein: CAISGGNLRDTQYF.

This clonotype showed up many times. The genes are TRBV5-1 and TRBJ1-1; D remains ambiguous. The CDR3 covers 13 residues. Trimming stripped 3 bases from V and 2 bases from J, with 8 bases between. CDR1 and CDR2 (germline): SGHRS, YFSETQ. CDR3 in DNA: TGCGCCAGCAGCTCTGCGTCAAACACTGAAGCTTTCTTT. The encoded protein is CASSSASNTEAFF.

The count of this clonotype is one. The chain uses TRBV6-1 and TRBJ2-1; 10 bases map to TRBD2. The CDR3 has 14 amino acids. Germline assignment: CDR1 MNHNS and CDR2 SASEGT. The trim removed 6 bases at V and 10 bases at J, leaving 9 bases unmatched. The CDR3 loop is CASRSSGRIGEQFF. The CDR3 DNA sequence: TGTGCCAGCAGATCTAGCGGGAGAATAGGCGAGCAGTTCTTC.

The chain combines TRBV7-9 with TRBJ1-6; D perhaps matches TRBD1 (5 bases). V lost 5 bases and J 14 bases, leaving 16 bases between the germline ends. CDR1 and CDR2 from the germline V gene are SEHNR and FQNEAQ (reference sequence). The CDR3 has 13 amino acids. The CDR3 protein is CASSTPGLLSLHF. The CDR3 DNA sequence: TGTGCCAGCAGCACCCCGGGACTGCTATCCCTCCACTTT.

V usage is TRBV27 and J usage is TRBJ1-5; D unresolved. Looked up from germline, CDR1 is MNHEY and CDR2 is SMNVEV (reference sequence). Trimming cost V 5 bases and J 3 bases, with 8 bases left between them. The CDR3 contains 13 residues. The CDR3 spells CASSVQHNQPQHF. CDR3 nucleotide sequence: TGTGCCAGCAGTGTACAGCACAATCAGCCCCAGCATTTT.